This T cell receptor (beta chain) was retrieved from a study of blood T cell repertoires in COVID-19. Looking at the study overall: Samples came from the United States, Italy and Spain, spanning acute and convalescent COVID-19. In each case, the material was cDNA or gDNA derived from T cells, B-cell-depleted T cells, or PBMCs.

The CDR3 totals 15 residues. With 1 base clipped from V and 2 bases from J, the junction kept 5 bases outside the gene matches. The germline V gene encodes CDR1 SGHTA and CDR2 FQGNSA. Per the original data handling: Reference gene primer amplification gave estimated nucleated cell counts. Sequencing used immunoSEQ multiplex PCR; TCRdb keeps in-frame clones, though not all of them. That table supplies the V and J calls and clone size; D and trimming were determined from the DNA. Among approximately 130,000 clones listed, around nine tenths were seen once. The sequence was collected from a woman in her forties or fifties with acute or convalescent COVID-19. Sequenced input: peripheral blood. The chain combines TRBV7-2 with TRBJ2-7; TRBD2 agrees at 7 bases. This CDR3 reads CASSLGSSGAYEQYF. CDR3 DNA: TGTGCCAGCAGCTTAGGTTCTAGCGGTGCCTACGAGCAGTACTTC. Together with reference TRBV7-2 and TRBJ2-7, the CDR3 gives the full variable domain: GAGVSQSPSNKVTEKGKDVELRCDPISGHTALYWYRQSLGQGLEFLIYFQGNSAPDKSGLPSDRFSAERTGGSVSTLTIQRTQQEDSAVYLCASSLGSSGAYEQYFGPGTRLTVT.